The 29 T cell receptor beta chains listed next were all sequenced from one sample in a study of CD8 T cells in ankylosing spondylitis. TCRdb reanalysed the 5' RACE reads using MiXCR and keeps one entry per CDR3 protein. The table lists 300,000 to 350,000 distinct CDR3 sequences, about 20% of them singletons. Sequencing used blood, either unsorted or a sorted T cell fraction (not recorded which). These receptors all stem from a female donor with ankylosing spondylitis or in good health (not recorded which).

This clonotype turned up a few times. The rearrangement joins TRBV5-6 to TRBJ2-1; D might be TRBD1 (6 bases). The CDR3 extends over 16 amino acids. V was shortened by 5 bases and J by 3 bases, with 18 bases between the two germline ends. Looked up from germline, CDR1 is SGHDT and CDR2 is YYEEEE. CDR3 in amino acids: CASSRSRGPLYNEQFF. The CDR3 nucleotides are TGTGCCAGCAGTCGTAGCAGGGGTCCCCTCTACAATGAGCAGTTCTTC.

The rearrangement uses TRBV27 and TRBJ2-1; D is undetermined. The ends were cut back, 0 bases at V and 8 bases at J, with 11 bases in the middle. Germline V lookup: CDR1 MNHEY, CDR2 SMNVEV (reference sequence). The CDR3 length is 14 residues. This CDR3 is CASSLSGCCDEQFF. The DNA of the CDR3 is TGTGCCAGCAGTTTATCCGGATGTTGTGATGAGCAGTTCTTC.

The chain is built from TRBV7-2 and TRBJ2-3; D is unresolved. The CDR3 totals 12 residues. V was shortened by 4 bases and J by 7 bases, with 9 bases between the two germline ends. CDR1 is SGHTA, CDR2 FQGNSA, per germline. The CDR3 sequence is CASSSLSNTQYF. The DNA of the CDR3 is TGTGCCAGCAGCTCCCTCTCTAATACGCAGTATTTT. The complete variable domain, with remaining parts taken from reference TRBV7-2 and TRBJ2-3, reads GAGVSQSPSNKVTEKGKDVELRCDPISGHTALYWYRQSLGQGLEFLIYFQGNSAPDKSGLPSDRFSAERTGGSVSTLTIQRTQQEDSAVYLCASSSLSNTQYFGPGTRLTVL.

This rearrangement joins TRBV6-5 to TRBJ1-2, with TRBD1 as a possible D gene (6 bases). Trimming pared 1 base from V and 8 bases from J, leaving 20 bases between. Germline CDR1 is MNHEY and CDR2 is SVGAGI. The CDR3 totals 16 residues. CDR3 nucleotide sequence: TGTGCCAGCAGTTACTGGGAGGGGCGGGGGCGAAGAGGCTACACCTTC. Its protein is CASSYWEGRGRRGYTF.

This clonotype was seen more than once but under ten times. The CDR3 loop is CASSFWGETQYF. As DNA, the CDR3 is TGTGCCAGCAGCTTTTGGGGAGAGACCCAGTACTTC. The chain carries TRBV7-2 and TRBJ2-5, with D unclear. Germline CDR1 and CDR2: SGHTA and FQGNSA. There are 12 residues in the CDR3. The V end was cut by 3 bases, the J end by 4 bases, with 6 bases between.

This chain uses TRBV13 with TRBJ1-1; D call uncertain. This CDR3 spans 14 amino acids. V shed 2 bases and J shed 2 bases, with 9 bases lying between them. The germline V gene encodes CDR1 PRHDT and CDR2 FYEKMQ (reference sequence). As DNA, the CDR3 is TGTGCCAGCAGCTTAAGGGTCAGAAACACTGAAGCTTTCTTT. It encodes CASSLRVRNTEAFF.

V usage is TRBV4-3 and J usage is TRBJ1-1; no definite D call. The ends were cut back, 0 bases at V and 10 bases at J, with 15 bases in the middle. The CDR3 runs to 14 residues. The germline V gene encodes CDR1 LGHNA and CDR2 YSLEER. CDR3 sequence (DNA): TGCGCCAGCAGCCAAGACACGGGAGGCCGGGGAGCTTTCTTT. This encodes CASSQDTGGRGAFF.

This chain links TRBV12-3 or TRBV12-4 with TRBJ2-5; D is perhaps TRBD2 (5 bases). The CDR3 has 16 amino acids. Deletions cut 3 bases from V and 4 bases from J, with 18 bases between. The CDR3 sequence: CASSLGPDREGETQYF. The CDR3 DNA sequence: TGTGCCAGCAGTTTGGGTCCCGATCGCGAGGGAGAGACCCAGTACTTC.

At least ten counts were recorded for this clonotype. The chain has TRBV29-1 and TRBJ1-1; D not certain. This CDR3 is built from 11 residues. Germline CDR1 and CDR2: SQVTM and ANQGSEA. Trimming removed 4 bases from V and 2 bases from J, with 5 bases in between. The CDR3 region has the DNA TGCAGCGTTGTGGGTAACACTGAAGCTTTCTTT. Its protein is CSVVGNTEAFF.

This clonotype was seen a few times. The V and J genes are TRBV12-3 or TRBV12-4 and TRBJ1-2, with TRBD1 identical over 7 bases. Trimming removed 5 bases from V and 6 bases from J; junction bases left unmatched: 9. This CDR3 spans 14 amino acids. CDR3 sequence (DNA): TGTGCCAGCAGTCAGACACGGGACAGCCATGGCTACACCTTC. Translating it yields CASSQTRDSHGYTF.

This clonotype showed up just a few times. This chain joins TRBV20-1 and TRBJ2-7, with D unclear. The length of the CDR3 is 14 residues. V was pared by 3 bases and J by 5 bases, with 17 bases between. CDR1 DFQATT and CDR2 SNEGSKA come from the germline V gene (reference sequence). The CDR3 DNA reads TGCAGTGCTAGTAGGGCTATTCCTTTGGACGAGCAGTACTTC. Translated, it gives CSASRAIPLDEQYF.

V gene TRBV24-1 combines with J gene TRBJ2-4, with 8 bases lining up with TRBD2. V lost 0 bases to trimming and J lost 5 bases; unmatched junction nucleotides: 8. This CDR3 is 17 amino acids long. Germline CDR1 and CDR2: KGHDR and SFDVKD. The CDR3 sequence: CATSDLPGGQPQNIQYF. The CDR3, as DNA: TGTGCCACCAGTGATTTGCCGGGGGGGCAGCCCCAAAACATTCAGTACTTC.

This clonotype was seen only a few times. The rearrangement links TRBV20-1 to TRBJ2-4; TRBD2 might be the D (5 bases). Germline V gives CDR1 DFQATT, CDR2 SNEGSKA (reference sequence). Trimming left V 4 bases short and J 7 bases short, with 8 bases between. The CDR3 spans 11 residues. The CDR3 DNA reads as TGCAGTGCTATAGAGCGGAACATTCAGTACTTC. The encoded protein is CSAIERNIQYF.

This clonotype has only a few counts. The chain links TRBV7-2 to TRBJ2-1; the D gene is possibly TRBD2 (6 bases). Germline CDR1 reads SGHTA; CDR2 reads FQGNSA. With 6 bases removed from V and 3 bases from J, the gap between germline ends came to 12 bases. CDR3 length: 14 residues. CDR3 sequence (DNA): TGTGCCAGCAGTTCAGGGAGGAGCTACAATGAGCAGTTCTTC. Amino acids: CASSSGRSYNEQFF.

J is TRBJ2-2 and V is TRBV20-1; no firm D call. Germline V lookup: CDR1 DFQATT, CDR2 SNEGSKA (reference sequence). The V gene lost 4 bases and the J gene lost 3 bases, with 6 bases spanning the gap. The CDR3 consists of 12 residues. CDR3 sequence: CSATWDTGELFF. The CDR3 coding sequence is TGCAGTGCTACCTGGGACACCGGGGAGCTGTTTTTT.

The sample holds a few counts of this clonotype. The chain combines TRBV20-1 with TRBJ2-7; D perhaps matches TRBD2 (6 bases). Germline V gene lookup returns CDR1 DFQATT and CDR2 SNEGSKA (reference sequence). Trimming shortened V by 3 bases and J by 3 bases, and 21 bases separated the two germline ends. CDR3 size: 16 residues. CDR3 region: CSARSRRAGNHYEQYF. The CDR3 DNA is TGCAGTGCTAGGTCGAGGAGGGCGGGCAACCACTACGAGCAGTACTTC.

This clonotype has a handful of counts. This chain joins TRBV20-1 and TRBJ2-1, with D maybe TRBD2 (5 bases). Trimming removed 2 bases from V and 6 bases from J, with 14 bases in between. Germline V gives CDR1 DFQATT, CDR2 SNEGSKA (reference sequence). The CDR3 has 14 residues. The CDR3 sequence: CSARSVAGLNEQFF. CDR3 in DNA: TGCAGTGCTAGAAGTGTTGCGGGTCTCAATGAGCAGTTCTTC.

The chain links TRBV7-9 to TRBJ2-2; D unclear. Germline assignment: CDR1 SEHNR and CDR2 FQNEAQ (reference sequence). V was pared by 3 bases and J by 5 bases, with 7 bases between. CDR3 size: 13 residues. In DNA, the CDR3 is TGTGCCAGCAGCTTTTTATTGACCGGGGAGCTGTTTTTT. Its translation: CASSFLLTGELFF.

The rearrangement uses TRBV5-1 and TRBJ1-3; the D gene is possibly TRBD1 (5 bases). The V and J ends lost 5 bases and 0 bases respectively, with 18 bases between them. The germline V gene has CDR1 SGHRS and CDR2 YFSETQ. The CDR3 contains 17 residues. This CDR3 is CASSWDGPIGSGNTIYF. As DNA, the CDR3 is TGCGCCAGCAGTTGGGACGGGCCCATCGGCTCTGGAAACACCATATATTTT.

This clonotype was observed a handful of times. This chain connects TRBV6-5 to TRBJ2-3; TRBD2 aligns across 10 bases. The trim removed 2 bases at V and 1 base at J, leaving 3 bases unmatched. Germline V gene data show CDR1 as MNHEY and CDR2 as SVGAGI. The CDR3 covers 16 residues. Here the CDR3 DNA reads TGTGCCAGCAGTTACCGGCTAGCGGGAGGCACAGATACGCAGTATTTT. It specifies CASSYRLAGGTDTQYF.

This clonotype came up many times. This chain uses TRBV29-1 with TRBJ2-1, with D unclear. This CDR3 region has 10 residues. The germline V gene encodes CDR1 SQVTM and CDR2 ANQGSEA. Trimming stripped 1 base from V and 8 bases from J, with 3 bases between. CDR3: CSVEGDEQFF. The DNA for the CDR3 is TGCAGCGTTGAAGGTGATGAGCAGTTCTTC.

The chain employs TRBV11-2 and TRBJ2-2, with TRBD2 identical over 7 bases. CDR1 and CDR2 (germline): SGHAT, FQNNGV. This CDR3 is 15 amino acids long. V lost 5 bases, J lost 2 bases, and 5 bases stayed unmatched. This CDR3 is CASSRTSVNTGELFF. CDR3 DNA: TGTGCCAGCAGCCGAACTAGCGTTAACACCGGGGAGCTGTTTTTT.

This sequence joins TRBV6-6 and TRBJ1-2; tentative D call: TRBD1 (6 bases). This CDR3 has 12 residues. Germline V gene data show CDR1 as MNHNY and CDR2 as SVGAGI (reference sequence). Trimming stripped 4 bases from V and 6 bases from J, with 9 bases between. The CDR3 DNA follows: TGTGCCAGCAGTTTGACAGGCAATGGCTACACCTTC. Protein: CASSLTGNGYTF.

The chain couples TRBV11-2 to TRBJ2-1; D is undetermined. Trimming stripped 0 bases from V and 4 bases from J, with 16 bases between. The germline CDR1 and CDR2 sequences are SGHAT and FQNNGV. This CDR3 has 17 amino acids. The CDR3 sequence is CASSLDGDSLGYNEQFF. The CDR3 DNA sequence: TGTGCCAGCAGCTTAGATGGTGACTCTCTTGGTTACAATGAGCAGTTCTTC.

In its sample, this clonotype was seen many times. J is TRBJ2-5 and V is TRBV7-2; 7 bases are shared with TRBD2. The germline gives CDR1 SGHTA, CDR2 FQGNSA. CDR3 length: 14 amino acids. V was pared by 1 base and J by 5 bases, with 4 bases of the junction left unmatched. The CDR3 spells CASSLGGSGETQYF. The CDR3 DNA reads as TGTGCCAGCAGCTTAGGCGGGAGCGGGGAGACCCAGTACTTC.

The CDR3 DNA reads as TGTGCCAGCGCTGCAATCTCCTACGAGCAGTACTTC. This gives the protein CASAAISYEQYF. The chain has TRBV6-1 and TRBJ2-7, with D unresolved. The CDR3 length is 12 residues. V lost 8 bases to trimming and J lost 0 bases, with 8 bases between them. Germline values: CDR1 MNHNS, CDR2 SASEGT.

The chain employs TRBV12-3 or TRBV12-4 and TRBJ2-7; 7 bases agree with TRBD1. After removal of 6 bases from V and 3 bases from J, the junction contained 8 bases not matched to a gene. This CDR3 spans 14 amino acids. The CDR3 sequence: CASSLQGNRYEQYF. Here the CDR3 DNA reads TGTGCCAGCAGCTTACAGGGGAACCGCTACGAGCAGTACTTC.

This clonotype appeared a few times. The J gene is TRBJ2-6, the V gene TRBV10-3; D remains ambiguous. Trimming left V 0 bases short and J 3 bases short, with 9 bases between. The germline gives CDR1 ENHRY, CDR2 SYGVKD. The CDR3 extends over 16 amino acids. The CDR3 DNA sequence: TGTGCCATCAGTGAGTCGGGTCAATTTGGGGCCAACGTCCTGACTTTC. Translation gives CAISESGQFGANVLTF.

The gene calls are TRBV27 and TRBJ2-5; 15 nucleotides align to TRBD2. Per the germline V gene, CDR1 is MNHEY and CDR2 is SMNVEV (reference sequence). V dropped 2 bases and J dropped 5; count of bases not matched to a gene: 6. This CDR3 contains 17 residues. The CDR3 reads CASSLPRTSGRGETQYF. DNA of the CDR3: TGTGCCAGCAGTTTACCCCGGACTAGCGGGAGGGGGGAGACCCAGTACTTC.